The rows below give T cell receptor beta chains drawn from one sample of a study of OX40 agonist ivuxolimab in advanced cancers. Sequenced by immunoSEQ multiplex PCR; TCRdb stores in-frame clones only, minus some. The sample lists some 90,000 clones, about 92% occurring once. The sample consisted of CD4+ or CD8+ T cells sorted from blood, taken in a trial of the OX40 agonist ivuxolimab. These receptors came from an adult with an advanced solid tumor such as melanoma, head and neck, liver or kidney cancer. Each CDR3 is given with its conserved first and last residue. Each record gives: D gene, J gene, clone size, V gene, CDR3 DNA, CDR3 protein. A D gene is named only where the DNA matches it firmly. For some rows the clone size is stated as once, few or many, or as a class when expanded; others skip it.

D: TRBD1
J: TRBJ1-6
size: NA
V: TRBV10-2
DNA: TGCGCCAGCAGTCCCGGGACAGGGCCAACTAGCCCCCTCCACTTT
CDR3: CASSPGTGPTSPLHF

D: NA
J: TRBJ2-7
size: NA
V: TRBV10-1
DNA: TGCGCCAGCAGTGAAAGGGAGTCGTACGAGCAGTACTTC
CDR3: CASSERESYEQYF

D: NA
J: TRBJ1-1
size: NA
V: TRBV4-1
DNA: TGCGCCAGCAGCCAAGCCTTGATGAACACTGAAGCTTTCTTT
CDR3: CASSQALMNTEAFF

D: TRBD1
J: TRBJ1-5
size: NA
V: TRBV15
DNA: TGTGCCACCAGCCCCCGGGACAGGGATCAGCATTTT
CDR3: CATSPRDRDQHF

D: NA
J: TRBJ1-1
size: once
V: TRBV19
DNA: TGTGCCATCTCCCCAAACTTGAGGGCCACTGAAGCTTTCTTT
CDR3: CAISPNLRATEAFF

D: NA
J: TRBJ1-3
size: NA
V: TRBV5-6
DNA: TGTGCCAGCAGCTTGGGCTCTGGAAACACCATATATTTT
CDR3: CASSLGSGNTIYF

D: NA
J: TRBJ1-2
size: few
V: TRBV27
DNA: TGTGCCAGCAGTCTCAGGGGCGACTATGGCTACACCTTC
CDR3: CASSLRGDYGYTF

D: TRBD1
J: TRBJ1-2
size: NA
V: TRBV5-6
DNA: TGTGCCAGCAGCCACCCCGGGACAGGGAACTATGGCTACACCTTC
CDR3: CASSHPGTGNYGYTF

D: TRBD2
J: TRBJ2-3
size: once
V: TRBV15
DNA: TGTGCCACCAGCAGAGAACGGGGGGGCCTCACAGATACGCAGTATTTT
CDR3: CATSRERGGLTDTQYF

D: NA
J: TRBJ1-1
size: NA
V: TRBV28
DNA: TGTGCCAGCAGGTCGGGACCGGCGAACACTGAAGCTTTCTTT
CDR3: CASRSGPANTEAFF

D: NA
J: TRBJ2-7
size: NA
V: TRBV5-1
DNA: TGCGCCAGCAGCTCACGGGACTCACCCGGCGAGCAGTACTTC
CDR3: CASSSRDSPGEQYF

D: NA
J: TRBJ2-5
size: NA
V: TRBV7-8
DNA: TGTGCCAGCAGCCGGGAGACAGGGAGGTTCGAGACCCAGTACTTC
CDR3: CASSRETGRFETQYF

D: TRBD2
J: TRBJ2-3
size: NA
V: TRBV4-1
DNA: TGCGCCAGCAGCCAAATCCGACGGGGGGGCGTAGATACGCAGTATTTT
CDR3: CASSQIRRGGVDTQYF

D: NA
J: TRBJ2-7
size: NA
V: TRBV11-2
DNA: TGTGCCAGCAGCTTAGGCGGAGAATACCACGAGCAGTACTTC
CDR3: CASSLGGEYHEQYF

D: TRBD2
J: TRBJ2-3
size: NA
V: TRBV5-4
DNA: TGTGCCAGCAGCTTGTATGGCGGGAGGGCCACAGATACGCAGTATTTT
CDR3: CASSLYGGRATDTQYF

D: TRBD2
J: TRBJ2-1
size: NA
V: TRBV27
DNA: TGTGCCAGCAGCCCGGGAGGCTCCTACAATGAGCAGTTCTTC
CDR3: CASSPGGSYNEQFF

D: TRBD1
J: TRBJ1-2
size: once
V: TRBV13
DNA: TGTGCCAGCAGCCGTGATCGACAGGGATACTATGGCTACACCTTC
CDR3: CASSRDRQGYYGYTF

D: NA
J: TRBJ2-2
size: NA
V: TRBV2
DNA: TGTGCCAGCGGTGATGGGCAGGGTGGGACCGGGGAGCTGTTTTTT
CDR3: CASGDGQGGTGELFF

D: NA
J: TRBJ2-7
size: NA
V: TRBV19
DNA: TGTGCCAGTAGTATGGGGCAGGGCCCCAACGAGCAGTACTTC
CDR3: CASSMGQGPNEQYF

D: NA
J: TRBJ2-7
size: NA
V: TRBV13
DNA: TGTGCCAGCAGCTTAGGAGACTACGAGCAGTACTTC
CDR3: CASSLGDYEQYF

D: NA
J: TRBJ1-5
size: NA
V: TRBV10-1
DNA: TGCGCCAGCAGTGAAGCAGGGCCACAGAATAGCAATCAGCCCCAGCATTTT
CDR3: CASSEAGPQNSNQPQHF

D: NA
J: TRBJ2-1
size: NA
V: TRBV5-3
DNA: TGTGCCAGAAGCTCCACCACCTTAAGACGGTTCTCACCTACAATTCGGCAGTTCTTC
CDR3: CARSSTTLRRFSPTIRQFF

D: TRBD1
J: TRBJ1-5
size: NA
V: TRBV19
DNA: TGTGCCAGTAGTTGGACAGGGATTTTAGGGAGCAATCAGCCCCAGCATTTT
CDR3: CASSWTGILGSNQPQHF

D: TRBD2
J: TRBJ2-2
size: NA
V: TRBV28
DNA: TGTGCCAGCAGATACACTAGCGCATACACCGGGGAGCTGTTTTTT
CDR3: CASRYTSAYTGELFF

D: NA
J: TRBJ1-1
size: NA
V: TRBV5-4
DNA: TGTGCCAGCAGCTTGCTGTTGGGGGTCGAGGACACTGAAGCTTTCTTT
CDR3: CASSLLLGVEDTEAFF

D: NA
J: TRBJ1-1
size: few
V: TRBV2
DNA: TGTGCCAGCAGTGAGTCCAGTGTGAACACTGAAGCTTTCTTT
CDR3: CASSESSVNTEAFF

D: TRBD1
J: TRBJ2-5
size: few
V: TRBV4-1
DNA: TGCGCCAGCAGCCAGATACAGGGGGCTGAGACCCAGTACTTC
CDR3: CASSQIQGAETQYF

D: TRBD2
J: TRBJ2-5
size: once
V: TRBV27
DNA: TGTGCCAGCAGTTTATCGCCGAGACTAGCGTTGCAATTGGAGACCCAGTACTTC
CDR3: CASSLSPRLALQLETQYF

D: NA
J: TRBJ1-5
size: NA
V: TRBV6-1
DNA: TGTGCCAGCAGTGAAGGAAGGAGGAGGTTAGGAAGCAATCAGCCCCAGCATTTT
CDR3: CASSEGRRRLGSNQPQHF

D: TRBD2
J: TRBJ2-7
size: NA
V: TRBV9
DNA: TGTGCCAGCAGCGAGGGGACTAGCCCGCGGGAGCAGTACTTC
CDR3: CASSEGTSPREQYF

D: TRBD1
J: TRBJ1-4
size: NA
V: TRBV7-9
DNA: TGTGCCAGCAGCGCCGCCAGGGGGAGGAGTGAAAAACTGTTTTTT
CDR3: CASSAARGRSEKLFF

D: NA
J: TRBJ1-2
size: NA
V: TRBV10-3
DNA: TGTGCCATCAGTGACGAGACACCCTATGGCTACACCTTC
CDR3: CAISDETPYGYTF

D: NA
J: TRBJ2-1
size: NA
V: TRBV7-2
DNA: TGTGCCAGCAGCCTCGGGGGTCTGGGGAATGAGCAGTTCTTC
CDR3: CASSLGGLGNEQFF

D: NA
J: TRBJ1-1
size: NA
V: TRBV25-1
DNA: TGTGCCAGCATGAGGTTAATGGGGACTGAAGCTTTCTTT
CDR3: CASMRLMGTEAFF

D: NA
J: TRBJ1-5
size: NA
V: TRBV27
DNA: TGTGCCAGCAGTTTATGGCCGACGGACAAGGCCCAGCATTTT
CDR3: CASSLWPTDKAQHF

D: NA
J: TRBJ2-7
size: NA
V: TRBV29-1
DNA: TGCAGCGTTGTCTCATTACAGGGCTACGAGCAGTACTTC
CDR3: CSVVSLQGYEQYF

D: NA
J: TRBJ2-7
size: once
V: TRBV7-9
DNA: TGTGCCAGCAGCTCAGGACTACTCGAGCAGTACTTC
CDR3: CASSSGLLEQYF

D: TRBD1
J: TRBJ1-1
size: NA
V: TRBV30
DNA: TGTGCCTGGAGTGGACAGGGTAATATTTGGACTGAAGCTTTCTTT
CDR3: CAWSGQGNIWTEAFF

D: NA
J: TRBJ2-3
size: once
V: TRBV5-4
DNA: TGTGCCAGCAGCGCCGCCGGGGAAGATACGCAGTATTTT
CDR3: CASSAAGEDTQYF

D: NA
J: TRBJ1-5
size: NA
V: TRBV5-6
DNA: TGTGCCAGCAGCACCGGGAGCAATCAGCCCCAGCATTTT
CDR3: CASSTGSNQPQHF

D: NA
J: TRBJ2-3
size: NA
V: TRBV11-2
DNA: TGTGCCAGCAGCTTAGAAGAGGGGACCTACACAGATACGCAGTATTTT
CDR3: CASSLEEGTYTDTQYF

D: NA
J: TRBJ1-1
size: NA
V: TRBV29-1
DNA: TGCAGCGTGTCGGGGTCTTACACTGAAGCTTTCTTT
CDR3: CSVSGSYTEAFF

D: TRBD1
J: TRBJ2-7
size: NA
V: TRBV5-6
DNA: TGTGCCAGCAGCTTGGCGGGACAGGGACTATACGAGCAGTACTTC
CDR3: CASSLAGQGLYEQYF

D: NA
J: TRBJ2-5
size: NA
V: TRBV4-3
DNA: TGCGCCAGCAGCCAAGATCAGGTTCAGGAGACCCAGTACTTC
CDR3: CASSQDQVQETQYF

D: NA
J: TRBJ1-1
size: few
V: TRBV6-5
DNA: TGTGCCAGCAGTTACTCAGGGGCGCAGGAAGCTTTCTTT
CDR3: CASSYSGAQEAFF

D: NA
J: TRBJ2-1
size: NA
V: TRBV7-8
DNA: TGTGCCAGCAGCTTAGGGCAGGGCTACAATGAGCAGTTCTTC
CDR3: CASSLGQGYNEQFF

D: NA
J: TRBJ2-5
size: NA
V: TRBV14
DNA: TGTGCCAGCAGCCAAGATCTCGGTAGTTTACAAGAGACCCAGTACTTC
CDR3: CASSQDLGSLQETQYF

D: NA
J: TRBJ2-7
size: NA
V: TRBV14
DNA: TGTGCCAGCAGTCAGACTAACCTATACGAGCAGTACTTC
CDR3: CASSQTNLYEQYF

D: NA
J: TRBJ2-2
size: NA
V: TRBV5-5
DNA: TGTGCCAGCAGCTTGGGCTTCTCAACCGGGGAGCTGTTTTTT
CDR3: CASSLGFSTGELFF

D: TRBD2
J: TRBJ2-5
size: NA
V: TRBV9
DNA: TGTGCCAGCAGCTTCGGGACTAGCGGGGGCGCTGAGACCCAGTACTTC
CDR3: CASSFGTSGGAETQYF

D: TRBD2
J: TRBJ2-3
size: NA
V: TRBV29-1
DNA: TGCAGCGTGAAATCTAGCGGGCTCACAGATACGCAGTATTTT
CDR3: CSVKSSGLTDTQYF

D: TRBD1
J: TRBJ1-6
size: once
V: TRBV4-1
DNA: TGCGCCAGCAGCCCCCGGGAGGGGGCGTATAATTCACCCCTCCACTTT
CDR3: CASSPREGAYNSPLHF

D: TRBD2
J: TRBJ2-7
size: NA
V: TRBV30
DNA: TGTGCCTGGAGTGTCTCGGTTCTAGCGGGAGACGAGCAGTACTTC
CDR3: CAWSVSVLAGDEQYF

D: NA
J: TRBJ1-4
size: once
V: TRBV5-1
DNA: TGCGCCAGCAGCTTGAGTCCGTTGGAGGTGCCGTTTTTT
CDR3: CASSLSPLEVPFF

D: TRBD2
J: TRBJ2-7
size: NA
V: TRBV27
DNA: TGTGCCAGCAGTTTAGAGCGGGGGGTCTCCTACGAGCAGTACTTC
CDR3: CASSLERGVSYEQYF

D: NA
J: TRBJ2-5
size: NA
V: TRBV27
DNA: TGTGCCAGCAGTTTCTCTCCCGGGACTCCCGAAGAGACCCAGTACTTC
CDR3: CASSFSPGTPEETQYF

D: NA
J: TRBJ1-1
size: NA
V: TRBV5-4
DNA: TGTGCCAGCAGCTCGGGGGTTGAAGCTTTCTTT
CDR3: CASSSGVEAFF